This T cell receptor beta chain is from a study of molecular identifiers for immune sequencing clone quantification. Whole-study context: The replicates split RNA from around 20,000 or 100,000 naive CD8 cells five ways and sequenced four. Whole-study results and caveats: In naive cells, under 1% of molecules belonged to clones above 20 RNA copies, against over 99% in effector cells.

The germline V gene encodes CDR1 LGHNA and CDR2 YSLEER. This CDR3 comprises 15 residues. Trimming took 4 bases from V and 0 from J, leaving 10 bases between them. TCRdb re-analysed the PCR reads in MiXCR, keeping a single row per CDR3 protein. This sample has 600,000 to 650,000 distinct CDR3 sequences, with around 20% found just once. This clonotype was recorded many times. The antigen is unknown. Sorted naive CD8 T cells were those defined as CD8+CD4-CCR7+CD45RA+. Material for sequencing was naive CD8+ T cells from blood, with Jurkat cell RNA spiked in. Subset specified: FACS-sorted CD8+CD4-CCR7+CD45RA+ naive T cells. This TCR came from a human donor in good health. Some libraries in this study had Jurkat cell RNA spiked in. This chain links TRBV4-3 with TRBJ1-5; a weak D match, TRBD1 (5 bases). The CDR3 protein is CASSRDSYSNQPQHF. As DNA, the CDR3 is TGCGCCAGCAGCCGAGACAGCTATAGCAATCAGCCCCAGCATTTT.